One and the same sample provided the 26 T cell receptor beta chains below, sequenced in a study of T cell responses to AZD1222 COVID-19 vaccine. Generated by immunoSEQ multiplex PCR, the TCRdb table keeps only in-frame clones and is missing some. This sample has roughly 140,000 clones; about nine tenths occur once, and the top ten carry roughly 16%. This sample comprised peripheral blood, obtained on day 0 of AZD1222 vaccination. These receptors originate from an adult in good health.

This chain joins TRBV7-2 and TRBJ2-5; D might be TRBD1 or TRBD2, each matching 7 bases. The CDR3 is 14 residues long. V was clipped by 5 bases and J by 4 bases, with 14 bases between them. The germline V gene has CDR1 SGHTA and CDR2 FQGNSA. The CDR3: CASSRGRGLETQYF. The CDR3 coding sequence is TGTGCCAGCAGCAGGGGGCGGGGGCTAGAGACCCAGTACTTC.

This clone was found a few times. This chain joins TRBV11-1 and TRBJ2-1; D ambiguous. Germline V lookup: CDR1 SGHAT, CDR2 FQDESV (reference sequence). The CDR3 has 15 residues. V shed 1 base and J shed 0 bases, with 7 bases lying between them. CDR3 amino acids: CASSLGGSSYNEQFF. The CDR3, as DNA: TGTGCCAGCAGCTTAGGCGGATCCTCCTACAATGAGCAGTTCTTC.

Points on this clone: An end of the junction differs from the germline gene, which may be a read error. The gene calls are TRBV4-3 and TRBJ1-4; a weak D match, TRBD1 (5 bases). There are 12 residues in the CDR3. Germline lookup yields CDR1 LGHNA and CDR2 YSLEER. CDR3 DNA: TGCGCCAGCAGCCAAGTTGTGGGGCCCCAAATTTTT. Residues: CASSQVVGPQIF.

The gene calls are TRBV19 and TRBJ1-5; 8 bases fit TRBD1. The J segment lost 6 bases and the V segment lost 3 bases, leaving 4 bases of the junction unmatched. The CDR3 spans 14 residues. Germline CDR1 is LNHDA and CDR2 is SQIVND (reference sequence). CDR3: CASSMTGVGQPQHF. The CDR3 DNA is TGTGCCAGTAGTATGACAGGGGTGGGTCAGCCCCAGCATTTT.

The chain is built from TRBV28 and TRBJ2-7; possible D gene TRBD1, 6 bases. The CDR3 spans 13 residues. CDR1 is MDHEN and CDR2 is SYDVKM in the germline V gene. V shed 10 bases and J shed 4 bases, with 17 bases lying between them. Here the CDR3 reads CATIRQGWYEQYF. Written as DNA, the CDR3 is TGTGCCACCATTCGGCAGGGGTGGTACGAGCAGTACTTC. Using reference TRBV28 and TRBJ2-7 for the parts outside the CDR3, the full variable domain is DVKVTQSSRYLVKRTGEKVFLECVQDMDHENMFWYRQDPGLGLRLIYFSYDVKMKEKGDIPEGYSVSREKKERFSLILESASTNQTSMYLCATIRQGWYEQYFGPGTRLTVT.

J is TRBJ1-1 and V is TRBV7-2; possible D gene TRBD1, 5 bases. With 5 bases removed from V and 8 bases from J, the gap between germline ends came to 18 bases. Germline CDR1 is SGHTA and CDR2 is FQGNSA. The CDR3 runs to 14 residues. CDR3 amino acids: CASSGTTARGEAFF. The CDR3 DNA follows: TGTGCCAGCAGCGGTACGACAGCCCGGGGCGAAGCTTTCTTT.

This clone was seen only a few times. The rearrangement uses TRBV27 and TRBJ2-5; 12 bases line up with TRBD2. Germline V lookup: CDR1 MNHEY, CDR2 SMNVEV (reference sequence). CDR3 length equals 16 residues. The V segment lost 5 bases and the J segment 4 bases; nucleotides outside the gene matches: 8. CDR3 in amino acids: CASSPRGLAGLETQYF. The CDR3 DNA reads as TGTGCCAGCAGTCCCCGAGGACTAGCGGGGTTAGAGACCCAGTACTTC.

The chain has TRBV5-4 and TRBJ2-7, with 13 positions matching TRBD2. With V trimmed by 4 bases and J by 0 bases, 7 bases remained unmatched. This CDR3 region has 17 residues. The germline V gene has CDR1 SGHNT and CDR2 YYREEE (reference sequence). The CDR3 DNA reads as TGTGCCAGCAGCCCTCGACTAGCGGGGGGTCCCTCCTACGAGCAGTACTTC. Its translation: CASSPRLAGGPSYEQYF.

Here the CDR3 reads CASSEGGSPLHF. DNA for the CDR3: TGTGCCAGCAGTGAAGGGGGATCACCCCTCCACTTT. The J gene is TRBJ1-6, the V gene TRBV25-1; a weak D match, TRBD1 (5 bases). This CDR3 comprises 12 residues. Germline CDR1 is MGHDK and CDR2 is SYGVNS. The ends were cut back, 2 bases at V and 10 bases at J, with 6 bases in the middle.

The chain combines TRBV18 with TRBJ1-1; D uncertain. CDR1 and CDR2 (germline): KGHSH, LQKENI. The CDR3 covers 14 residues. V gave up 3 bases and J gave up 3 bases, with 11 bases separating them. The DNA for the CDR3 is TGTGCCAGCTCACCCCGGGGAGATTACACTGAAGCTTTCTTT. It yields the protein CASSPRGDYTEAFF.

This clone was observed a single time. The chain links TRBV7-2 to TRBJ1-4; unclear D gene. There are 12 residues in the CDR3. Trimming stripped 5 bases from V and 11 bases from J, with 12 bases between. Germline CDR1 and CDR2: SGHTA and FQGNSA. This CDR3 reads CASSPRERKLFF. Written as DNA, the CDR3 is TGTGCCAGCAGCCCCCGGGAGCGGAAACTGTTTTTT.

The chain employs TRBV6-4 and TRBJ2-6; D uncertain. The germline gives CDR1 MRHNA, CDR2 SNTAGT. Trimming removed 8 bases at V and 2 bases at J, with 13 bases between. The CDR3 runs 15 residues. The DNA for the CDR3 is TGTGCCAGCCTACCCACAAAAACTGGGGCCAACGTCCTGACTTTC. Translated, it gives CASLPTKTGANVLTF.

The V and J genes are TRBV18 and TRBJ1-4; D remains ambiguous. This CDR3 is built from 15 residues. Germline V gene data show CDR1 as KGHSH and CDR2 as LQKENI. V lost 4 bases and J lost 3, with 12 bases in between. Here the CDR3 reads CASSRAQDPNEKLFF. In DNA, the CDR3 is TGTGCCAGCTCACGGGCCCAGGACCCTAATGAAAAACTGTTTTTT.

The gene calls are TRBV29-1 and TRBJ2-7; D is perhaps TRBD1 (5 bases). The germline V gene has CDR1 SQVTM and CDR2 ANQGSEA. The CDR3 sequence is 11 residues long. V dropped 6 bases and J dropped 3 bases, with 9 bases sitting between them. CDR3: CSVERGYEQYF. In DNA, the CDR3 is TGCAGCGTGGAAAGGGGCTACGAGCAGTACTTC.

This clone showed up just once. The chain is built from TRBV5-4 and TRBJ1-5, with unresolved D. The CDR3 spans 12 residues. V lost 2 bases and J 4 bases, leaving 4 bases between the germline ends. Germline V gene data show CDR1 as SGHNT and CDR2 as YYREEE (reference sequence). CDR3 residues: CASSLPNQPQHF. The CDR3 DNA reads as TGTGCCAGCAGCTTACCGAATCAGCCCCAGCATTTT.

The CDR3 reads CASSAGDRPYEQYF. The CDR3 bases are TGTGCCAGCAGCGCCGGGGACAGACCCTACGAGCAGTACTTC. V usage is TRBV7-2 and J usage is TRBJ2-7, with 7 bases fitting TRBD1. After removal of 5 bases from V and 2 bases from J, the junction contained 6 bases not matched to a gene. The germline CDR1 and CDR2 sequences are SGHTA and FQGNSA. The CDR3 is made up of 14 amino acids.

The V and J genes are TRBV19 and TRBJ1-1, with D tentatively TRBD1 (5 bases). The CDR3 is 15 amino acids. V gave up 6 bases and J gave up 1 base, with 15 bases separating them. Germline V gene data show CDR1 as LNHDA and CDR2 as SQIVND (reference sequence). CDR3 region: CASRRGATSNTEAFF. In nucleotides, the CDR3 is TGTGCCAGTAGACGAGGGGCGACATCGAACACTGAAGCTTTCTTT. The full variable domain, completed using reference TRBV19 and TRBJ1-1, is DGGITQSPKYLFRKEGQNVTLSCEQNLNHDAMYWYRQDPGQGLRLIYYSQIVNDFQKGDIAEGYSVSREKKESFPLTVTSAQKNPTAFYLCASRRGATSNTEAFFGQGTRLTVV.

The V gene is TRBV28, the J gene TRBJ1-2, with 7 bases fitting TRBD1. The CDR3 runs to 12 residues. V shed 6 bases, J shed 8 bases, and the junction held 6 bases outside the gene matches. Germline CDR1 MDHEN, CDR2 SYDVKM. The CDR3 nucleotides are TGTGCCAGCAGCCCACAGGGGTGGGGCTACACCTTC. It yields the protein CASSPQGWGYTF.

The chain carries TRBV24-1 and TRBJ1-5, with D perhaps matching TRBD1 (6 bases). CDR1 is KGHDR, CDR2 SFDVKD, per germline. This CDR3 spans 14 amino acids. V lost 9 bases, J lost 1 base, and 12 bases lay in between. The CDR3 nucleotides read TGTGCCACCCAGGACAGTTTGAGCAATCAGCCCCAGCATTTT. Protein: CATQDSLSNQPQHF.

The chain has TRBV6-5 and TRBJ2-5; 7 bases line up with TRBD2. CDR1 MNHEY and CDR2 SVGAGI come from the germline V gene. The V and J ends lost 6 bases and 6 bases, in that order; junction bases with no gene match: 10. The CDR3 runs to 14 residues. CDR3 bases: TGTGCCAGCAGAGCCCCCCGGGGAGGGAAGACCCAGTACTTC. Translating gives CASRAPRGGKTQYF.

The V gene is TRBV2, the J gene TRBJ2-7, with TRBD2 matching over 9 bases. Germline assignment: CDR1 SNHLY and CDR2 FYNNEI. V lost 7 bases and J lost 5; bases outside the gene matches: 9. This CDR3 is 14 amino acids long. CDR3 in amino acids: CASTPGLATHEQYF. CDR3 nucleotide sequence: TGTGCCAGCACCCCGGGACTAGCAACCCACGAGCAGTACTTC.

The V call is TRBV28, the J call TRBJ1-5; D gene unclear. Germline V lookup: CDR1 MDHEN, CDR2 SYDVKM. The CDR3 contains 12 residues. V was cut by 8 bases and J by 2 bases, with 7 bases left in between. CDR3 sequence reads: CASSQGNQPQHF. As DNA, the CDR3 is TGTGCCAGCTCCCAGGGCAATCAGCCCCAGCATTTT. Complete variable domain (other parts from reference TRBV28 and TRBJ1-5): DVKVTQSSRYLVKRTGEKVFLECVQDMDHENMFWYRQDPGLGLRLIYFSYDVKMKEKGDIPEGYSVSREKKERFSLILESASTNQTSMYLCASSQGNQPQHFGDGTRLSIL.

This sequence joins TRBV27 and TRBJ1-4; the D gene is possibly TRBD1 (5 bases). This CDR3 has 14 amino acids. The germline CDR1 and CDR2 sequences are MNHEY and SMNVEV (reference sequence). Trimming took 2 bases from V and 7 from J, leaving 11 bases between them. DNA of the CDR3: TGTGCCAGCAGTTTAGTCAGGGCGGGTGAAAAACTGTTTTTT. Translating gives CASSLVRAGEKLFF.

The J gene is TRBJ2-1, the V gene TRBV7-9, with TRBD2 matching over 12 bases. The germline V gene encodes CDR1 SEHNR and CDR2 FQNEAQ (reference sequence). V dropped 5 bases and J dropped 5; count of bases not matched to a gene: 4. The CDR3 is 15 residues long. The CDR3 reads CASSTTSGGHNEQFF. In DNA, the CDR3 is TGTGCCAGCAGCACTACTAGCGGGGGGCACAATGAGCAGTTCTTC.

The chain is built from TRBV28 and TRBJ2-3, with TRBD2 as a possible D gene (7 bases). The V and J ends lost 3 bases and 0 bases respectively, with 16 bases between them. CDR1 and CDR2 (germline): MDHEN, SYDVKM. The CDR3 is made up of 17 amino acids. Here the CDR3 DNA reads TGTGCCAGCAGTTTTGGCGGGGGCGCACTTAGCACAGATACGCAGTATTTT. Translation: CASSFGGGALSTDTQYF.

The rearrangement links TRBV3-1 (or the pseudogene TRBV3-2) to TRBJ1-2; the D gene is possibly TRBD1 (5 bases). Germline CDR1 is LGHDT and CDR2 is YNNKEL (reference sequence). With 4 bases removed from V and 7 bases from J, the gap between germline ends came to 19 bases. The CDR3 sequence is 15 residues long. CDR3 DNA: TGTGCCAGCAGCCCACCCCCTATCTTACAGGCTGGCTACACCTTC. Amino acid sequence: CASSPPPILQAGYTF.